Listed below are T cell receptor beta chains from one sample, sequenced in a study of blood T cell repertoires in COVID-19. Clones were read by immunoSEQ multiplex PCR, and TCRdb kept only the in-frame ones, dropping some. This table has approximately 470,000 clones, over 75% appearing once. What was sequenced was peripheral blood. The receptors were sampled from a human donor in a cohort sampled during active COVID-19. The CDR3 runs from the conserved cysteine through the conserved F or W. D genes are given only for firm matches. Only part of the rows carry a size: once, few, many, or a class if the clone is expanded.

v_call	clone_size	d_call	j_call	cdr3_nt	cdr3_aa
TRBV20-1	NA	NA	TRBJ2-2	TGCAGTGCTAGTCCCCCCCCAAGGGGGTCCGGGGAGCTGTTTTTT	CSASPPPRGSGELFF
TRBV7-9	NA	TRBD1	TRBJ1-5	TGTGCCAGCAGCCCGACAGGGGGCAACGCCAATCAGCCCCAGCATTTT	CASSPTGGNANQPQHF
TRBV29-1	NA	TRBD1	TRBJ1-2	TGCAGCGTGGGACAGGGGGCGCGCGGCTACACCTTC	CSVGQGARGYTF
TRBV18	NA	TRBD2	TRBJ2-7	TGTGCCAGCTCACGGGGGCGGGAGGGCCTCAACGAGCAGTACTTC	CASSRGREGLNEQYF
TRBV28	once	NA	TRBJ1-3	TGTGCCAGCAGTAAAGACAGGTCTGGAAACACCATATATTTT	CASSKDRSGNTIYF
TRBV18	NA	TRBD1	TRBJ1-1	TGTGCCAGCTCACTAGGGACAGCGAACACTGAAGCTTTCTTT	CASSLGTANTEAFF
TRBV11-2	NA	TRBD1	TRBJ1-4	TGTGCCAGCAGCTTAGGCGACAGGGATATTAATGAAAAACTGTTTTTT	CASSLGDRDINEKLFF
TRBV2	NA	TRBD1	TRBJ2-7	TGTGCCAGCAGCGTCTGGACAGGGGACATCTACGAGCAGTACTTC	CASSVWTGDIYEQYF
TRBV18	NA	NA	TRBJ2-1	TGTGCCAGCTCACCACCGGCTTCTTTAAATGAGCAGTTCTTC	CASSPPASLNEQFF
TRBV11-2	NA	NA	TRBJ2-5	TGTGCCAGCAGCTTAGGGGGAGGAGAGACCCAGTACTTC	CASSLGGGETQYF
TRBV12-3/TRBV12-4	NA	TRBD1	TRBJ1-2	TGTGCCAGCAGCCCGACAGGGGGCCATGGCTACACCTTC	CASSPTGGHGYTF
TRBV18	once	NA	TRBJ2-3	TGTGCCAGCTCATTCTCCCTAGCAGATACGCAGTATTTT	CASSFSLADTQYF
TRBV7-3	NA	TRBD1	TRBJ2-1	TGTGCCAGCAGCCCCCGCCCGTCAGGGGGCGAGTACAATGAGCAGTTCTTC	CASSPRPSGGEYNEQFF
TRBV6-2/TRBV6-3	NA	TRBD2	TRBJ2-1	TGTGCCAGCAGTCTTAGGACTAGCGGGAGGTACAATGAGCAGTTCTTC	CASSLRTSGRYNEQFF
TRBV7-3	NA	TRBD1	TRBJ2-3	TGTGCCAGCAGCGCCGACAGGGGAGCAGATACGCAGTATTTT	CASSADRGADTQYF
TRBV6-5	NA	NA	TRBJ1-4	TGTGCCAGCATCACCTCGGGGGACTATGAAAAACTGTTTTTT	CASITSGDYEKLFF